Described below is a single T cell receptor beta chain sequence and its context. After extraction with the RNeasy kit, roughly 0.45 to 1 ug of the RNA was reverse transcribed using random hexamers. Amplification of TCR beta CDR3 spanned 54 Vbeta and 13 Jbeta via immunoSEQ multiplex PCR. TCRdb recomputed calls from the immunoSEQ multiplex PCR reads with MiXCR, one row per CDR3 protein. Among some 260,000 distinct CDR3 sequences listed, roughly 84% were seen once. This entry is derived from a study of CD8 T cells in Susac syndrome. The T cells that were sequenced for TCR beta were CD8+ and CD4+ cells from blood. The multiple sclerosis controls were treatment-naive patients with relapsing-remitting disease that was stable or active. The authors negatively isolated CD8+ and CD4+ T cells and FACS-enriched TEMRA cells. J lost 1 base, V lost 8 bases, and 6 bases had no gene match. CDR1 and CDR2 from the germline V gene are LNHNV and YYDKDF (reference sequence). The CDR3 totals 15 residues.

Sequences were obtained from CD8+ T cells from PBMCs. V is TRBV15 and J is TRBJ2-2; 8 positions match TRBD2. The receptor comes from a human donor with multiple sclerosis. CDR3 amino acids: CATGPTSGNTGELFF. The CDR3 DNA reads as TGTGCCACCGGACCCACTAGCGGGAACACCGGGGAGCTGTTTTTT. The full variable domain, completed using reference TRBV15 and TRBJ2-2, is DAMVIQNPRYQVTQFGKPVTLSCSQTLNHNVMYWYQQKSSQAPKLLFHYYDKDFNNEADTPDNFQSRRPNTSFCFLDIRSPGLGDTAMYLCATGPTSGNTGELFFGEGSRLTVL.